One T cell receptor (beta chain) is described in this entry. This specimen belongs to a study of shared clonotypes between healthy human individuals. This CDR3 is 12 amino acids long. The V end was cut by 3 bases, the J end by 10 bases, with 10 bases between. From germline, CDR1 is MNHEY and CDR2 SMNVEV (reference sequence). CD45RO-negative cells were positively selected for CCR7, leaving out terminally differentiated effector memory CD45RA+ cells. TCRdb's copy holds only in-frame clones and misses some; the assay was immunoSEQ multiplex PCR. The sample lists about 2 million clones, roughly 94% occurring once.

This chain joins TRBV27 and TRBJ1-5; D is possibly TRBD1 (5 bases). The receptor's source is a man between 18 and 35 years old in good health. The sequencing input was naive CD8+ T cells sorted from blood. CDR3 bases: TGTGCCAGCAGTTTCTGGGGGGGACCCCAGCATTTT. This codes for CASSFWGGPQHF.